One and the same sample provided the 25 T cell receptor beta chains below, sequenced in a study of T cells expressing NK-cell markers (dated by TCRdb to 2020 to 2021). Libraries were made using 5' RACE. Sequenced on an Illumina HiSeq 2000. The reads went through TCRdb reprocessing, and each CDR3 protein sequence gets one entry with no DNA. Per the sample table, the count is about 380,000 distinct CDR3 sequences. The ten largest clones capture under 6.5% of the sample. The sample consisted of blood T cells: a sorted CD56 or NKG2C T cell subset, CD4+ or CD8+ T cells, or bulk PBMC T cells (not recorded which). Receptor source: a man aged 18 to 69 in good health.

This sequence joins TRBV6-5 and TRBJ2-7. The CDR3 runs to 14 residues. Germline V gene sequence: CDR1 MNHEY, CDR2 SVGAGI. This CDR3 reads CASSSRPKGYEQYF.

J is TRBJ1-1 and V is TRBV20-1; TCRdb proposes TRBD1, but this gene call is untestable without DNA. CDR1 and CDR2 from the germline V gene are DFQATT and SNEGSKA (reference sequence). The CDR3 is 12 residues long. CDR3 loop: CSARAGVNEAFF.

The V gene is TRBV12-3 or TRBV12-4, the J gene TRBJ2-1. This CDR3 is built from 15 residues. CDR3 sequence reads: CASSLSSLAANEQFF.

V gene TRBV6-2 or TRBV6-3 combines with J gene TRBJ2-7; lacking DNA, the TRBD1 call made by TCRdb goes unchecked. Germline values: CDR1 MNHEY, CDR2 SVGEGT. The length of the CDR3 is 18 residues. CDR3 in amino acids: CASSYRPGGTKLSYEQYF.

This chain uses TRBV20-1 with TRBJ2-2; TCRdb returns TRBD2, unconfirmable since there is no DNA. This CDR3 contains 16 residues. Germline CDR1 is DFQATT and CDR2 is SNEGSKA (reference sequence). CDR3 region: CSARDGSQKPTGELFF.

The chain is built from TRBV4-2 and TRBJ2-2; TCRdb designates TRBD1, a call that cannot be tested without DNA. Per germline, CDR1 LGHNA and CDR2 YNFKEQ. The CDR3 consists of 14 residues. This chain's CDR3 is CASSQGSRAGELFF.

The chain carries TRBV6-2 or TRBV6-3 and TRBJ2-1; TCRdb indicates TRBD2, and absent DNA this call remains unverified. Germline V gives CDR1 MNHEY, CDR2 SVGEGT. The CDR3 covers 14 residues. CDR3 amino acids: CASRVAARHNEQFF.

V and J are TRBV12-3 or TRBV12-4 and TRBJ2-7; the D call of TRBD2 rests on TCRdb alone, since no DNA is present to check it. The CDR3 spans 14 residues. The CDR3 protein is CASRISGGPREQYF.

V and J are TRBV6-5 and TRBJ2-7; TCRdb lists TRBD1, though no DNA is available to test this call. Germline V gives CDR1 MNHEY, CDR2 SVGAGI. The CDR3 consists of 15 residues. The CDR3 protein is CASEATTGTGIREYF.

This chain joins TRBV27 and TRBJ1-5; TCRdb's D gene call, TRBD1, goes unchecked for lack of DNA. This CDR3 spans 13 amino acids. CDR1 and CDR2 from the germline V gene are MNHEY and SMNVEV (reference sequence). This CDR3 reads CASSSRQNQPQHF.

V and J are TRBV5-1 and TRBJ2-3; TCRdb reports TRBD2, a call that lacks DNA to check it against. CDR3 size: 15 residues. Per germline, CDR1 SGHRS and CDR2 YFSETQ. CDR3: CASTESGTYTDTQYF. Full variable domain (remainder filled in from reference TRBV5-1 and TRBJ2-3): KAGVTQTPRYLIKTRGQQVTLSCSPISGHRSVSWYQQTPGQGLQFLFEYFSETQRNKGNFPGRFSGRQFSNSRSEMNVSTLELGDSALYLCASTESGTYTDTQYFGPGTRLTVL.

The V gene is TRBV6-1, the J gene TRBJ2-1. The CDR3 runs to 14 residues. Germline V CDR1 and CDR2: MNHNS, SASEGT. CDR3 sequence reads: CASSGDSDGSEQFF.

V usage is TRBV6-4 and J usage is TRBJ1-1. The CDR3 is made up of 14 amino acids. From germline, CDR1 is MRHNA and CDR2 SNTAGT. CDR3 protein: CASSESRAHTEAFF.

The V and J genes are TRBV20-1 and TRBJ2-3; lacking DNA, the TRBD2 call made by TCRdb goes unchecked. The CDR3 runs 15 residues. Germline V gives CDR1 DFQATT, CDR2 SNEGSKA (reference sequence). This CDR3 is CSARDSTSPIYTQYF.

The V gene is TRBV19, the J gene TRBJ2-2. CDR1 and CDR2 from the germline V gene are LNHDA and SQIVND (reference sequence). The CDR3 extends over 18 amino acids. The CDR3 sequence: CASSIRTVKLANTGELFF. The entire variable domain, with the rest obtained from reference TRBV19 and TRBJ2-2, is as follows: DGGITQSPKYLFRKEGQNVTLSCEQNLNHDAMYWYRQDPGQGLRLIYYSQIVNDFQKGDIAEGYSVSREKKESFPLTVTSAQKNPTAFYLCASSIRTVKLANTGELFFGEGSRLTVL.

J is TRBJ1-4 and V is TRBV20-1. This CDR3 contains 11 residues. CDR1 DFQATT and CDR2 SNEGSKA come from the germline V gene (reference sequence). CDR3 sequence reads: CSAARSEKLFF.

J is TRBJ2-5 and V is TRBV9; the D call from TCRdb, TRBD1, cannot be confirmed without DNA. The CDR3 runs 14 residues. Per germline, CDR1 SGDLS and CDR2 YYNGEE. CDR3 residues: CASSTPGQQETQYF.

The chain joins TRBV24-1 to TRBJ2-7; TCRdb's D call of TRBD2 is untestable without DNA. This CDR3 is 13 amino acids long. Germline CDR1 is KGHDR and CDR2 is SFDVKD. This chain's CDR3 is CATSPAGAYEQYF.

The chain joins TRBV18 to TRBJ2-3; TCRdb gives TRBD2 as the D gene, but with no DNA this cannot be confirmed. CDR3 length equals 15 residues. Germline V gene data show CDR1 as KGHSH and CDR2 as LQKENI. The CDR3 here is CASSPTSEGTDTQYF. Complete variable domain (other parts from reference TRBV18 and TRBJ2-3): NAGVMQNPRHLVRRRGQEARLRCSPMKGHSHVYWYRQLPEEGLKFMVYLQKENIIDESGMPKERFSAEFPKEGPSILRIQQVVRGDSAAYFCASSPTSEGTDTQYFGPGTRLTVL.

The CDR3 region is CASSLPGVEQYF. The chain carries TRBV28 and TRBJ2-7; checking the TCRdb D call of TRBD1 is not possible without DNA. The CDR3 is 12 residues long. CDR1 and CDR2 (germline): MDHEN, SYDVKM.

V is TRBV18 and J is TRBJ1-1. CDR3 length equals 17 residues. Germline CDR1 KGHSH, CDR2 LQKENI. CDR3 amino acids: CASSPVPPGLLNTEAFF. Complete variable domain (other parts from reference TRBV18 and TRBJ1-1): NAGVMQNPRHLVRRRGQEARLRCSPMKGHSHVYWYRQLPEEGLKFMVYLQKENIIDESGMPKERFSAEFPKEGPSILRIQQVVRGDSAAYFCASSPVPPGLLNTEAFFGQGTRLTVV.

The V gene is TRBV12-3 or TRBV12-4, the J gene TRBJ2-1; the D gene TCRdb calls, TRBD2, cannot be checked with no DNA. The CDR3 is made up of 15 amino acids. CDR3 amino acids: CASSPIRGGANEQFF.

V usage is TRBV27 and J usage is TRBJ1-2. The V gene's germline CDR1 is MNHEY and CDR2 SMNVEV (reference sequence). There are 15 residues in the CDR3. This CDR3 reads CASSLRYDFRYGYTF.

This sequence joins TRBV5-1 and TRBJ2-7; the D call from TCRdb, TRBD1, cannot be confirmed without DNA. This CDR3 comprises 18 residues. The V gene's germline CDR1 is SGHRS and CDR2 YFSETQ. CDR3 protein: CASSLEGGAPGGHYEQYF.

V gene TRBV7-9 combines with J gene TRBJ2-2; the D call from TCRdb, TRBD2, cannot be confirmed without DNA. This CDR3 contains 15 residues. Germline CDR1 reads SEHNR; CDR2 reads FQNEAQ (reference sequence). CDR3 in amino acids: CASQRGSSGTGELFF.